The 10 T cell receptor beta chains reported below all come from one sample, sequenced in a study of cytomegalovirus exposure and HLA in healthy donors. With 60 Vbeta and 13 Jbeta primers, the PCR was carried out. Libraries were prepared by immunoSEQ multiplex PCR; TCRdb keeps only in-frame clonotypes and omits some of them. The sample comprises roughly 230,000 clones, over 90% of which are singletons, and 1.7% rests with the top ten. The sequencing sample was made of PBMCs. The receptors stem from a girl aged 2 to 10 in good health and CMV-seronegative.

This CDR3 reads CASSTAGGDYGYTF. The CDR3 coding sequence is TGTGCCAGTAGTACGGCAGGGGGTGACTATGGCTACACCTTC. The chain employs TRBV19 and TRBJ1-2; 7 bases line up with TRBD1. The ends lost 4 bases at V and 3 bases at J; junction bases unmatched: 5. The CDR3 sequence is 14 residues long. Germline V lookup: CDR1 LNHDA, CDR2 SQIVND (reference sequence).

The chain links TRBV29-1 to TRBJ1-1; tentative D call: TRBD1 (6 bases). CDR3 length equals 13 residues. Per the germline V gene, CDR1 is SQVTM and CDR2 is ANQGSEA. The ends were cut back, 6 bases at V and 0 bases at J, with 11 bases in the middle. CDR3 in DNA: TGCAGCGTGAAGGGGGAGTTGAACACTGAAGCTTTCTTT. It is translated as CSVKGELNTEAFF.

The chain uses TRBV5-1 and TRBJ1-2; TRBD1 matches at 8 bases. Germline trimming cut 4 bases from V and 8 bases from J; bases unmatched to any gene: 7. This CDR3 contains 13 residues. Germline CDR1 and CDR2: SGHRS and YFSETQ. CDR3 protein: CASSSQAGGGYTF. CDR3 in DNA: TGCGCCAGCAGCAGCCAGGCAGGGGGCGGCTACACCTTC.

The chain has TRBV5-6 and TRBJ1-5; TRBD1 matches 7 bases. The V gene's germline CDR1 is SGHDT and CDR2 YYEEEE. The trim removed 2 bases at V and 8 bases at J, leaving 7 bases unmatched. This CDR3 is built from 14 residues. CDR3 nucleotides: TGTGCCAGCAGCTTCAGGGGGATAGTGAAGCCCCAGCATTTT. Translating it yields CASSFRGIVKPQHF.

This clone was seen a handful of times. The chain uses TRBV5-8 and TRBJ2-1; TRBD2 agrees at 7 bases. CDR1 is SGHTS and CDR2 is YDEGEE in the germline V gene. V lost 4 bases and J lost 5; bases outside the gene matches: 3. This CDR3 is built from 13 residues. The CDR3 DNA reads TGTGCCAGCAGCGACACTAGCGACAATGAGCAGTTCTTC. Its translation: CASSDTSDNEQFF.

J is TRBJ2-2 and V is TRBV6-5; tentative D call: TRBD1 (6 bases). CDR1 is MNHEY and CDR2 is SVGAGI in the germline V gene. The CDR3 spans 15 residues. V was cut by 8 bases and J by 3 bases, with 16 bases left in between. The CDR3 region is CASQKRQVHTGELFF. The CDR3 nucleotides read TGTGCCAGCCAGAAACGACAGGTCCACACCGGGGAGCTGTTTTTT.

As regards this clone: One end of the junction is discordant with germline, which a read error may explain. The J gene is TRBJ2-1, the V gene TRBV7-7; TRBD2 agrees at 9 bases. The CDR3 has 16 amino acids. Germline assignment: CDR1 SSHAT and CDR2 FNYEAQ (reference sequence). The CDR3 spells CASSLEGTSRYNEQFF. The CDR3 coding sequence is TGTGCTAGCAGCTTAGAAGGGACTAGCCGATACAATGAGCAGTTCTTC. The whole variable domain, filled in from reference TRBV7-7 and TRBJ2-1, reads GAGVSQSPRYKVTKRGQDVTLRCDPISSHATLYWYQQALGQGPEFLTYFNYEAQPDKSGLPSDRFSAERPEGSISTLTIQRTEQRDSAMYRCASSLEGTSRYNEQFFGPGTRLTVL.

This rearrangement joins TRBV9 to TRBJ2-1; 7 nucleotides match TRBD2. V shed 2 bases and J 0 bases; nucleotides not matched to a gene: 11. CDR3 size: 18 residues. CDR1 and CDR2 from the germline V gene are SGDLS and YYNGEE. The CDR3 DNA is TGTGCCAGCAGCGTCGGGGGAGCGGGGTCGAGCTCCTACAATGAGCAGTTCTTC. This sequence encodes CASSVGGAGSSSYNEQFF.

A single count supports this clone. This rearrangement joins TRBV19 to TRBJ1-2; D gene ambiguous. Trimming shortened V by 5 bases and J by 8 bases, and 9 bases separated the two germline ends. CDR1 and CDR2 from the germline V gene are LNHDA and SQIVND (reference sequence). The CDR3 sequence is 11 residues long. In nucleotides, the CDR3 is TGTGCCAGTAGTTCGGTGGTGGGCTACACCTTC. Residues: CASSSVVGYTF.

The CDR3 DNA follows: TGTGCCAGCAGTGAAATCTCGAGCGGGATCAGCTCCTACGAGCAGTACTTC. Translation gives CASSEISSGISSYEQYF. This chain links TRBV2 with TRBJ2-7, with 7 bases fitting TRBD2. In germline, CDR1 is SNHLY, CDR2 FYNNEI. The CDR3 extends over 17 amino acids. V was clipped by 2 bases and J by 0 bases; unmatched bases: 10. The entire variable domain, with the rest obtained from reference TRBV2 and TRBJ2-7, is as follows: EPEVTQTPSHQVTQMGQEVILRCVPISNHLYFYWYRQILGQKVEFLVSFYNNEISEKSEIFDDQFSVERPDGSNFTLKIRSTKLEDSAMYFCASSEISSGISSYEQYFGPGTRLTVT.